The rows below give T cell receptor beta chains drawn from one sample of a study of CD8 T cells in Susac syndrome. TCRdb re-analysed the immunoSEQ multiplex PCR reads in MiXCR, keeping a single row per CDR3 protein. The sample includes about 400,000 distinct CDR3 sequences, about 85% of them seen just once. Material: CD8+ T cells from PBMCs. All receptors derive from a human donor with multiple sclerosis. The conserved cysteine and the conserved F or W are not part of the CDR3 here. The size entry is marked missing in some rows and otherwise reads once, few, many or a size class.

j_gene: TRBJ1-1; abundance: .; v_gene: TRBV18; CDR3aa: ASSQIRRVERAF
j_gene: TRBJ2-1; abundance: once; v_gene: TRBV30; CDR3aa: AWALGNEQF
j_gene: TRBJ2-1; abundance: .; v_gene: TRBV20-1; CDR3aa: SALTSGSSYNEQF
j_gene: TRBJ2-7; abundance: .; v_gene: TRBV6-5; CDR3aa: ASSYSESSYEQY
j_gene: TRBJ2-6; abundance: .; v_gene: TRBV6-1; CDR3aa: ASSRDGSGANVLT
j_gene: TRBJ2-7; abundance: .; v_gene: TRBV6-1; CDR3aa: ASSEGQDYEQY
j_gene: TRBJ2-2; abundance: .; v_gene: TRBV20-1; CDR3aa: SAAGGPGGELF
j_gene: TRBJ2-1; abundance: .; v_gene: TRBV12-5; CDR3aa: ASGLVRRYPYNEQF
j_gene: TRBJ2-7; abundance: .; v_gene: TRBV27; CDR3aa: ASSLLRVGVVYEQY
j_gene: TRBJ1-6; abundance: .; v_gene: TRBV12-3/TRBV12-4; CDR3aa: ASTPWGEENNSPLH
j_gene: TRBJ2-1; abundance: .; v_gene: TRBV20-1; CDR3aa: SAREAGADNEQF
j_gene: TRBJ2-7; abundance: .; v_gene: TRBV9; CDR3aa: ASSVGAGYEQY
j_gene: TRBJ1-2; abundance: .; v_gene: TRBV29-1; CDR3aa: SVEGGTIYGYT
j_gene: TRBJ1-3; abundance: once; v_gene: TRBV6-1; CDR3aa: ASSDRGGSGNTIY
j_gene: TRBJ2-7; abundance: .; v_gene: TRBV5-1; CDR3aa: ASSPGLAGVGGEQY
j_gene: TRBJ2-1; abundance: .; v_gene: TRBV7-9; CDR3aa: ASVRDTHNEQF
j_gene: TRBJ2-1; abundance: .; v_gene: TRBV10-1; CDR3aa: ASSSGTGRNEQF
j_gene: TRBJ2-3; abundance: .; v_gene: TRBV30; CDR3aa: AWSEGLAGALINTDTQY
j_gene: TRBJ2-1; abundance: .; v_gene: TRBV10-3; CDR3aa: AISGNSGLDPYNEQF
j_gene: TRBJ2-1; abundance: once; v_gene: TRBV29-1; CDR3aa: SVGEGTYNEQF
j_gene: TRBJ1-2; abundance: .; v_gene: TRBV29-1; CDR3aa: SVEGGGYT
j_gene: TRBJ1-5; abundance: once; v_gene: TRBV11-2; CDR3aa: ASSAGYSNQPQH
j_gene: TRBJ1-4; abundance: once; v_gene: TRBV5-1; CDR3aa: ASGGPRSEKLF
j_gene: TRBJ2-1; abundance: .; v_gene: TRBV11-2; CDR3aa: ASSSPARGYNEQF
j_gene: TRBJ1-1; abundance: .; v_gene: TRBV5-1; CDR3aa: ASSAGAERTEAF
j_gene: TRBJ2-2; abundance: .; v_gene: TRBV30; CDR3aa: AGHPGYAGELF
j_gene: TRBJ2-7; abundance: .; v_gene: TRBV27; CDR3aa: ASSFLGDTYEQY
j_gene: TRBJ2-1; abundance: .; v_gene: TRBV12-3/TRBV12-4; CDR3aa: ASSLNGAQEQF
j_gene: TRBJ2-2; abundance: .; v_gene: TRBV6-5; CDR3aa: ASSFHGLAGRTGELF
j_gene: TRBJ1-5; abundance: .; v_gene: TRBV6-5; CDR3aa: ASSYSGNGNQPQH